This T cell receptor beta chain is from a study of control samples from healthy donors and cancer patients. Germline V gene lookup returns CDR1 MDHEN and CDR2 SYDVKM. Trimming cost V 6 bases and J 7 bases; bases outside gene matches: 14. This CDR3 is built from 17 residues. The data were produced by immunoSEQ multiplex PCR, yet TCRdb's version contains in-frame clones alone and is incomplete. Of 110,000 or so clones listed, approximately 82% are singletons. This sequence was found in a man between 18 and 35 years old in good health. The chain links TRBV28 to TRBJ1-4; TRBD1 matches 10 bases. Sequenced material: blood. CDR3 nucleotides: TGTGCCAGCAGCCACCGGACAGGGGGTCGGGGAATTGAAAAACTGTTTTTT. Protein: CASSHRTGGRGIEKLFF. Looking up the rest from reference TRBV28 and TRBJ1-4 gives the full variable domain: DVKVTQSSRYLVKRTGEKVFLECVQDMDHENMFWYRQDPGLGLRLIYFSYDVKMKEKGDIPEGYSVSREKKERFSLILESASTNQTSMYLCASSHRTGGRGIEKLFFGSGTQLSVL.